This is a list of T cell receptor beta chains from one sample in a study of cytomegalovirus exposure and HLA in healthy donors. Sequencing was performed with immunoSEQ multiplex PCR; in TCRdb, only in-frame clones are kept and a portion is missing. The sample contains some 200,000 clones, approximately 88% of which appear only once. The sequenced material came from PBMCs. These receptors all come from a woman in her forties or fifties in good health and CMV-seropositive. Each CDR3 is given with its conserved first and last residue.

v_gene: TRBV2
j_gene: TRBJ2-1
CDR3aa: CASTGTSGGAGEQFF

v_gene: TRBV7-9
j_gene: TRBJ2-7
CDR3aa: CASSFGTGDSYEQYF

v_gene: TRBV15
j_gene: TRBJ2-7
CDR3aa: CATSRAGTSYEQYF

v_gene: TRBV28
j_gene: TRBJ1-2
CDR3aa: CASSLYAAGGYGYTF

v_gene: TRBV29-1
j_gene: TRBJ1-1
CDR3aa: CSAGGQGGTEAFF

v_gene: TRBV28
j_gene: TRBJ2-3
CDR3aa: CASTVPGLATDTQYF

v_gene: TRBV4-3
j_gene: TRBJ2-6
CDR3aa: CASSQTGAGANVLTF

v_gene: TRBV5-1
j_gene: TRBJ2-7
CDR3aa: CASSPTSNKYEQYF

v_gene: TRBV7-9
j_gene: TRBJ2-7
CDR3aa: CASSTWTSGVYEQYF

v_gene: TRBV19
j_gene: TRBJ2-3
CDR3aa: CASTRGTASTDTQYF

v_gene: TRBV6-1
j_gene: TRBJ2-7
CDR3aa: CASNGGGISQQYF

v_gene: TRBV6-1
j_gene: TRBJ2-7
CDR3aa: CASSQQPGEQYF

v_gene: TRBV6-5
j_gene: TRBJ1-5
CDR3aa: CASSYSADSNQPQHF

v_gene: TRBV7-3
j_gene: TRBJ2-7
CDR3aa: CASSPSGEYEQYF

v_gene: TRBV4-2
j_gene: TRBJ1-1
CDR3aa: CASSQDYYRPEAFF

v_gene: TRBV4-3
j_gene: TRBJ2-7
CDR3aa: CASSQGQFSYEQYF

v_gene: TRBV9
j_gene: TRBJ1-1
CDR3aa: CASSVGPSTEAFF

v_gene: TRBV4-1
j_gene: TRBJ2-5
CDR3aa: CASSPAGTTGMLTQYF

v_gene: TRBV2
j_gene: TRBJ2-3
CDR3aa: CASTPVASGGGDTQYF

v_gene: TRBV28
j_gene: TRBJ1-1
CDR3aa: CASSPNRGMNTEAFF

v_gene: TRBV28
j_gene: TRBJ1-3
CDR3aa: CASQDSGNTIYF

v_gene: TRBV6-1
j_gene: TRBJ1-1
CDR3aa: CASRGKQGSNTEAFF

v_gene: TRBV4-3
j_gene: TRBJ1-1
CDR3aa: CASSQVGTLNTEAFF

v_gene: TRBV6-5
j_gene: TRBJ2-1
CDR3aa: CASSYSQGLYNEQFF

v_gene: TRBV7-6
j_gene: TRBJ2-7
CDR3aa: CASSSRGGEQYF

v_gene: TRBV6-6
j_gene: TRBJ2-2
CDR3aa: CASSSGTANTGELFF

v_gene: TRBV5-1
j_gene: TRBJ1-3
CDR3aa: CASSLDAGSGNTIYF

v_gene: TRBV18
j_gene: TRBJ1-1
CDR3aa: CASSPQPGTEAFF

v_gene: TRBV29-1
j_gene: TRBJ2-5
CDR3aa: CSVDAVQETQYF

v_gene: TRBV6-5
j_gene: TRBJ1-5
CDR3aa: CASSEGQPQHF

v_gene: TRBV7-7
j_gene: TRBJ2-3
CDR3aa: CASSPQGGRGLASQYF

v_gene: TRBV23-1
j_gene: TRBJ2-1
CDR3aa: CVSSYRQGLYNEQFF

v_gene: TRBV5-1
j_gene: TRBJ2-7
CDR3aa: CASSLTAGGIFYEQYF

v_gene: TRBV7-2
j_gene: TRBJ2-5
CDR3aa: CASSDRNGGAAETQYF

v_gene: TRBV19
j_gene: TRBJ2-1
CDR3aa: CASSIDGTGGSYNEQFF

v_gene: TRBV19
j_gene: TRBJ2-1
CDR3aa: CASSIAAGDFYNEQFF

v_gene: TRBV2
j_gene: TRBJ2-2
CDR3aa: CASRSTATTGELFF

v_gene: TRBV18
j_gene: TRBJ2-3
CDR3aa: CASSEGTLADTQYF

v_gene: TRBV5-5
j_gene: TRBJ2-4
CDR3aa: CASSVGTGENIQYF

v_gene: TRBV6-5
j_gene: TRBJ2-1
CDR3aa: CASRFRAGGHNEQFF

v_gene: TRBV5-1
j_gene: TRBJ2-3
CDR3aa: CASSKGQGSEGTQYF

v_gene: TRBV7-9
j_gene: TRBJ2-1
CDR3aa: CASSLDGGVYRNEQFF

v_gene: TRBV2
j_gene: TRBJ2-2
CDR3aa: CASSPGTVNTGELFF

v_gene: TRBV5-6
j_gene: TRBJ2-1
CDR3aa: CASSNTGGSYNEQFF

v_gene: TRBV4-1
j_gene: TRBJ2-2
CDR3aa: CASSQDRVPGELFF

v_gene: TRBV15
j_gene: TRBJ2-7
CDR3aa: CATSRDISYEQYF